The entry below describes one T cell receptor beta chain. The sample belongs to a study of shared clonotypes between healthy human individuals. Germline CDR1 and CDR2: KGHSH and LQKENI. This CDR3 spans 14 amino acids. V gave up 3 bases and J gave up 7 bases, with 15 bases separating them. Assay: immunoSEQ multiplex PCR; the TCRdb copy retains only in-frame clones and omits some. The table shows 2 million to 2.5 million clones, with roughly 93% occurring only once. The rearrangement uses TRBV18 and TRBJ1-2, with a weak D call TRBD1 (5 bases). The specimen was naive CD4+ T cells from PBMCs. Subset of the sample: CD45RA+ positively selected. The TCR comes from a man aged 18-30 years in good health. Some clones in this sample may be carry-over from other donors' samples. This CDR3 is CASSPQGPAGGYTF. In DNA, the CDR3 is TGTGCCAGCTCACCCCAGGGCCCGGCGGGTGGCTACACCTTC.